The 13 T cell receptor beta chains listed next were all sequenced from one sample in a study of graft-versus-host responses after intestinal transplantation. TCRdb's copy holds only in-frame clones and misses some; the assay was immunoSEQ multiplex PCR. Here the sample spans roughly 8,600 clones, 85% to 95% being singletons. The source was PBMCs, collected 30 to 33 days after intestinal transplant. The receptors come from a human patient who received an intestinal transplant, so some T cells may come from the graft donor.

This sequence joins TRBV5-8 and TRBJ1-1; TRBD1 matches 8 bases. CDR3 length: 16 residues. With V trimmed by 1 base and J by 0 bases, 5 bases remained unmatched. The V gene's germline CDR1 is SGHTS and CDR2 YDEGEE. CDR3: CASSLLRQGMNTEAFF. Here the CDR3 DNA reads TGTGCCAGCAGCTTGTTGAGACAGGGGATGAACACTGAAGCTTTCTTT.

This clone was counted once. V gene TRBV6-1 combines with J gene TRBJ2-3; D perhaps matches TRBD1 (5 bases). Per the germline V gene, CDR1 is MNHNS and CDR2 is SASEGT. This CDR3 is built from 13 residues. With 8 bases removed from V and 0 bases from J, the gap between germline ends came to 9 bases. In nucleotides, the CDR3 is TGTGCCAGCCAGGGTCCTAGCACAGATACGCAGTATTTT. It yields the protein CASQGPSTDTQYF.

The rearrangement uses TRBV9 and TRBJ2-1; 9 nucleotides match TRBD2. V gave up 2 bases and J gave up 2 bases; unmatched junction bases: 5. Germline V lookup: CDR1 SGDLS, CDR2 YYNGEE. This CDR3 has 16 amino acids. The DNA for the CDR3 is TGTGCCAGCAGCGTCTACGCGGGGGGGGCCTACAATGAGCAGTTCTTC. Its translation is CASSVYAGGAYNEQFF. Full variable domain (missing parts from reference TRBV9 and TRBJ2-1): DSGVTQTPKHLITATGQRVTLRCSPRSGDLSVYWYQQSLDQGLQFLIQYYNGEERAKGNILERFSAQQFPDLHSELNLSSLELGDSALYFCASSVYAGGAYNEQFFGPGTRLTVL.

This chain connects TRBV13 to TRBJ1-1; possibly TRBD1 for D (6 bases). V lost 1 base and J lost 3, with 15 bases in between. The CDR3 totals 16 residues. Germline-derived CDR1 and CDR2 are PRHDT and FYEKMQ (reference sequence). The CDR3, as DNA: TGTGCCAGCAGCTTAGTTGGGGGCCCCATGGACACTGAAGCTTTCTTT. Translated, it gives CASSLVGGPMDTEAFF.

This chain uses TRBV6-1 with TRBJ1-5, with a possible D match to TRBD1 (5 bases). Trimming removed 1 base from V and 5 bases from J, with 15 bases in between. The CDR3 extends over 16 amino acids. The germline gives CDR1 MNHNS, CDR2 SASEGT. CDR3 loop: CASSEGGGYRDQPQHF. The CDR3 bases are TGTGCCAGCAGTGAAGGGGGGGGGTATCGGGATCAGCCCCAGCATTTT.

Here the CDR3 DNA reads TGCGCCAGCAGTGAGTCCTGGGGCTCACCCCTCCACTTT. Encoded protein: CASSESWGSPLHF. The chain couples TRBV10-2 to TRBJ1-6, with D possibly being TRBD1 (5 bases). Germline CDR1 WSHSY, CDR2 SAAADI. Trimming took off 0 bases at V and 10 bases at J, with 7 bases between the two ends. The length of the CDR3 is 13 residues.

The J gene is TRBJ1-1, the V gene TRBV12-5; no clear D. CDR3 length: 16 residues. The germline V gene has CDR1 LGHNT and CDR2 FRNRAP. Trimming shortened V by 6 bases and J by 0 bases, and 17 bases separated the two germline ends. The chain's CDR3 is CASGSATRVLNTEAFF. The CDR3 region has the DNA TGTGCTAGTGGGTCCGCGACAAGAGTTTTGAACACTGAAGCTTTCTTT.

The chain is built from TRBV7-7 and TRBJ2-5; D is perhaps TRBD1 (6 bases). Germline CDR1 reads SSHAT; CDR2 reads FNYEAQ (reference sequence). Between the trimmed V and J ends, which lost 5 bases and 3 bases, there was a span of 10 bases. The CDR3 has 13 residues. The CDR3 nucleotides read TGTGCCAGCAGCGCTTCAGGGGAAGAGACCCAGTACTTC. Its translation: CASSASGEETQYF.

V usage is TRBV6-5 and J usage is TRBJ1-1; D is possibly TRBD1 (5 bases). CDR1 and CDR2 (germline): MNHEY, SVGAGI. Trimming pared 5 bases from V and 5 bases from J, leaving 12 bases between. The CDR3 spans 13 residues. CDR3 sequence: CASSPGWMTEAFF. For the CDR3, the DNA is TGTGCCAGCAGTCCAGGGTGGATGACTGAAGCTTTCTTT.

The genes are TRBV9 and TRBJ2-7, with 9 bases lining up with TRBD2. The CDR3 loop spans 15 amino acids. V gave up 2 bases and J gave up 0 bases; unmatched junction bases: 3. CDR1 and CDR2 from the germline V gene are SGDLS and YYNGEE. The CDR3 here is CASSVSGGSSYEQYF. CDR3 DNA sequence: TGTGCCAGCAGCGTGAGCGGGGGGAGCTCCTACGAGCAGTACTTC. The full variable domain, in which reference TRBV9 and TRBJ2-7 provide the parts outside the CDR3, is DSGVTQTPKHLITATGQRVTLRCSPRSGDLSVYWYQQSLDQGLQFLIQYYNGEERAKGNILERFSAQQFPDLHSELNLSSLELGDSALYFCASSVSGGSSYEQYFGPGTRLTVT.

This chain joins TRBV7-9 and TRBJ2-3; maybe TRBD1 (5 bases). CDR3 length: 15 residues. Trimming shortened V by 3 bases and J by 6 bases, and 16 bases separated the two germline ends. Germline V gives CDR1 SEHNR, CDR2 FQNEAQ (reference sequence). CDR3 in DNA: TGTGCCAGCAGCTTCCCTCAGGGAATTCCGGATACGCAGTATTTT. The encoded protein is CASSFPQGIPDTQYF.

CDR3 residues: CATSLTGSDEQYF. CDR3 nucleotide sequence: TGTGCCACCAGCCTAACAGGGTCAGACGAGCAGTACTTC. The J gene is TRBJ2-7, the V gene TRBV15, with D perhaps matching TRBD1 (6 bases). The CDR3 is made up of 13 amino acids. V was trimmed by 5 bases and J by 5 bases, leaving 13 bases between them. Germline lookup yields CDR1 LNHNV and CDR2 YYDKDF (reference sequence).

The rearrangement links TRBV7-8 to TRBJ1-4; D is unclear. This CDR3 spans 14 amino acids. The germline V and J ends were trimmed by 1 base and 8 bases, with 11 bases remaining between them. CDR1 SGHVS and CDR2 FQNEAQ come from the germline V gene. The CDR3 DNA is TGTGCCAGCAGCTTAGTAGTGGCTCCGGAAAAACTGTTTTTT. Encoded protein: CASSLVVAPEKLFF.